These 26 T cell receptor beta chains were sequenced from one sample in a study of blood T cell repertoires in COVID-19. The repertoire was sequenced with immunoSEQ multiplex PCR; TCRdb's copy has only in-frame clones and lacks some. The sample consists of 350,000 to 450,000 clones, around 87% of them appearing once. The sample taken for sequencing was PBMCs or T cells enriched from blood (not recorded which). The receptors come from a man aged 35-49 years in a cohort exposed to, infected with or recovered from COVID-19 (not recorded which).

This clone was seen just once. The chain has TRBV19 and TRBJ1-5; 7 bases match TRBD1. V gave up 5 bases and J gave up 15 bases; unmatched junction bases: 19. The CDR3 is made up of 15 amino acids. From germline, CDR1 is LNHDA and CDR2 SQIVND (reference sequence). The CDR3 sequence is CASSLTPPRQGRLHF. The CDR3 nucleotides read TGTGCCAGTAGTCTCACCCCACCCAGACAGGGTCGGTTGCATTTT.

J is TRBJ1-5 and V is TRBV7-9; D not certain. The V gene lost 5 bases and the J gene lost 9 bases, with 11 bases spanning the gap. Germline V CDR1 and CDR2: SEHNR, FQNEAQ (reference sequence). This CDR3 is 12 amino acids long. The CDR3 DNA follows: TGTGCCAGCAGCCCAGTGTCTGGGCCCCAGCATTTT. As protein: CASSPVSGPQHF.

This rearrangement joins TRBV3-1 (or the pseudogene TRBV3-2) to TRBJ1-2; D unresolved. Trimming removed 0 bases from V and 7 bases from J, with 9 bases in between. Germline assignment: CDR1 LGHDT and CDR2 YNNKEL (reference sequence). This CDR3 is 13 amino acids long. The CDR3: CASSQDGGSGYTF. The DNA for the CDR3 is TGTGCCAGCAGCCAAGACGGAGGCAGTGGCTACACCTTC.

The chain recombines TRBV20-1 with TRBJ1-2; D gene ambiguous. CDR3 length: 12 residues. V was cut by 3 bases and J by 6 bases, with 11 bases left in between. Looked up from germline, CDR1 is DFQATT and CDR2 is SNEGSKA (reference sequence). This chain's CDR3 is CSASNGQDGYTF. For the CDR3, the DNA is TGCAGTGCTAGTAATGGGCAAGATGGCTACACCTTC.

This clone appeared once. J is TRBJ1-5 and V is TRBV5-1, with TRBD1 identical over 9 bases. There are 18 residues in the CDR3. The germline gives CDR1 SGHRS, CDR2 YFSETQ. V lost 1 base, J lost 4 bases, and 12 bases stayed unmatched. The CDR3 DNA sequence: TGCGCCAGCAGCTTGCGTCCTCAGGGACAGGGCCTAAATCAGCCCCAGCATTTT. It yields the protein CASSLRPQGQGLNQPQHF. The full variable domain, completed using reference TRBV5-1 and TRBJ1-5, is KAGVTQTPRYLIKTRGQQVTLSCSPISGHRSVSWYQQTPGQGLQFLFEYFSETQRNKGNFPGRFSGRQFSNSRSEMNVSTLELGDSALYLCASSLRPQGQGLNQPQHFGDGTRLSIL.

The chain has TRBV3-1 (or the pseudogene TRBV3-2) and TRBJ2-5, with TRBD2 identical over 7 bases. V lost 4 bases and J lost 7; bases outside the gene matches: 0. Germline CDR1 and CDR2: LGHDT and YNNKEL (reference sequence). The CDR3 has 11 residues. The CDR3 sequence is CASSRLATQYF. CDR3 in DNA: TGTGCCAGCAGCCGACTAGCGACCCAGTACTTC.

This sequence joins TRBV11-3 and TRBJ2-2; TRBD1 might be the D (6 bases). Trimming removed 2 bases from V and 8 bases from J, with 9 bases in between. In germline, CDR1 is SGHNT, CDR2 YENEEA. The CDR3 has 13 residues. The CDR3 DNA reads TGTGCCAGCAGCTTATACAGGGCTGGGGAGCTGTTTTTT. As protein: CASSLYRAGELFF.

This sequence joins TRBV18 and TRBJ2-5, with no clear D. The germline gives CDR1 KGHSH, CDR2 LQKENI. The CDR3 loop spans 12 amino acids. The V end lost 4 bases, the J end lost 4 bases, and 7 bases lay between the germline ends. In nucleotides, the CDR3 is TGTGCCAGCTCACTAGGAGCAGAGACCCAGTACTTC. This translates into CASSLGAETQYF.

The CDR3 region is CASSRSGQSNTEAFF. Here the CDR3 DNA reads TGTGCCAGCAGCCGCTCCGGACAGTCTAACACTGAAGCTTTCTTT. The chain uses TRBV5-6 and TRBJ1-1; possibly TRBD1 for D (6 bases). Trimming stripped 4 bases from V and 2 bases from J, with 15 bases between. CDR1 is SGHDT, CDR2 YYEEEE, per germline. This CDR3 comprises 15 residues.

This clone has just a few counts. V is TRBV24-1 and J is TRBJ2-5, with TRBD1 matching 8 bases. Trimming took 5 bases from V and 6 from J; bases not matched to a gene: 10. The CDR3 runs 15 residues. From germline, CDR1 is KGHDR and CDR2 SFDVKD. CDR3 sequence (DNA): TGTGCCACCAGTGTGGGCACAGGGGGGATCAAGACCCAGTACTTC. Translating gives CATSVGTGGIKTQYF.

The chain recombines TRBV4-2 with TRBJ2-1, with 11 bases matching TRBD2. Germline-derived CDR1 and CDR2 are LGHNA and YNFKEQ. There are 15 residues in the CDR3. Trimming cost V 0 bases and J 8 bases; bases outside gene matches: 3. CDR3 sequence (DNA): TGTGCCAGCAGCCAAGATACTAGCGGGAGATATGAGCAGTTCTTC. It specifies CASSQDTSGRYEQFF.

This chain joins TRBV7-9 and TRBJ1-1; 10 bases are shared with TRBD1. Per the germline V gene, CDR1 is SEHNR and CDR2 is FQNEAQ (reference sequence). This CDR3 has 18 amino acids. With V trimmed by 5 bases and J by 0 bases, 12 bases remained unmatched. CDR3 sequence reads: CASSVGGDRGIVNTEAFF. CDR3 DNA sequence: TGTGCCAGCAGCGTTGGGGGGGACAGGGGAATTGTGAACACTGAAGCTTTCTTT.

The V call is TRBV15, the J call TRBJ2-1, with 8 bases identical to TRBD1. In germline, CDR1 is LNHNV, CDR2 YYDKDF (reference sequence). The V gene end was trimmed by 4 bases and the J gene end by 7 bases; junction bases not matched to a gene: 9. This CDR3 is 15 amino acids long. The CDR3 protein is CATSTQGAAGNEQFF. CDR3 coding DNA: TGTGCCACCAGCACCCAGGGGGCAGCTGGAAATGAGCAGTTCTTC.

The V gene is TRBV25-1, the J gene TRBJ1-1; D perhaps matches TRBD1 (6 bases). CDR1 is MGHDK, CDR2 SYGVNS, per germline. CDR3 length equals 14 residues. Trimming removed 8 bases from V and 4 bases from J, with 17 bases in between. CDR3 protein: CASSRQGIGTEAFF. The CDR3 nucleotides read TGTGCCAGCTCCCGCCAGGGGATTGGCACTGAAGCTTTCTTT. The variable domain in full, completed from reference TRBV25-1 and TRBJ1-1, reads EADIYQTPRYLVIGTGKKITLECSQTMGHDKMYWYQQDPGMELHLIHYSYGVNSTEKGDLSSESTVSRIRTEHFPLTLESARPSHTSQYLCASSRQGIGTEAFFGQGTRLTVV.

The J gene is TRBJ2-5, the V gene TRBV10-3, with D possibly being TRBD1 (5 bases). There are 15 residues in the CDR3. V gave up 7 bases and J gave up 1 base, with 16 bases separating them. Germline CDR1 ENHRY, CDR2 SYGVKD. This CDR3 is CAIKGASAGQETQYF. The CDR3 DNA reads TGTGCCATCAAAGGGGCGAGCGCAGGCCAAGAGACCCAGTACTTC.

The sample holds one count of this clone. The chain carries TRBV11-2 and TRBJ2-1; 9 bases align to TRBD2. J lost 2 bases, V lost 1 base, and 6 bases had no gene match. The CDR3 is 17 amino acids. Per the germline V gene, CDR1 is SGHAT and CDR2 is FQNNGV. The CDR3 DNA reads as TGTGCCAGCAGCTTAGTCTCCAGCGGGAGGCCCTACAATGAGCAGTTCTTC. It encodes CASSLVSSGRPYNEQFF.

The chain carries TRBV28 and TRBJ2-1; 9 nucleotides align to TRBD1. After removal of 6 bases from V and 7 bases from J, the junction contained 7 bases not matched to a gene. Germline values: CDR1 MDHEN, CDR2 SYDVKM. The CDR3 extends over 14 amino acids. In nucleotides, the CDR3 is TGTGCCAGCAGAGAGAACGACAGGGGGAATGAGCAGTTCTTC. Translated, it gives CASRENDRGNEQFF.

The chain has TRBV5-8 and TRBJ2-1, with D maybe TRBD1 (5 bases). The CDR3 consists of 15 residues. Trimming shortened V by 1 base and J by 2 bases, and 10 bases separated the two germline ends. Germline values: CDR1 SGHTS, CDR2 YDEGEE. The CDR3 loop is CASSLQGHTYNEQFF. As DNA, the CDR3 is TGTGCCAGCAGCTTGCAGGGCCACACCTACAATGAGCAGTTCTTC.

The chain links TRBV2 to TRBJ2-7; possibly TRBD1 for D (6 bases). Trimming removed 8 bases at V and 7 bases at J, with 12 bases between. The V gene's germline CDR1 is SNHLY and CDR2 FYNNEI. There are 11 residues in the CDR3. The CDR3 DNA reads TGTGCCAGCGGGTACAGGGTAGAGCAGTACTTC. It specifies CASGYRVEQYF. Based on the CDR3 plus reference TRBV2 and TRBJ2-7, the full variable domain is EPEVTQTPSHQVTQMGQEVILRCVPISNHLYFYWYRQILGQKVEFLVSFYNNEISEKSEIFDDQFSVERPDGSNFTLKIRSTKLEDSAMYFCASGYRVEQYFGPGTRLTVT.

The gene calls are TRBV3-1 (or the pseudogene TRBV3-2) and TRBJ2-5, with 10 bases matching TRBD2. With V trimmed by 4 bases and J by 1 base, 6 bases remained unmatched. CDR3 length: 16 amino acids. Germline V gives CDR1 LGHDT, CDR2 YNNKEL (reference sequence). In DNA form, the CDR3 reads TGTGCCAGCAGCCTCGGACTAGCGGAGTTCCAAGAGACCCAGTACTTC. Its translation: CASSLGLAEFQETQYF.

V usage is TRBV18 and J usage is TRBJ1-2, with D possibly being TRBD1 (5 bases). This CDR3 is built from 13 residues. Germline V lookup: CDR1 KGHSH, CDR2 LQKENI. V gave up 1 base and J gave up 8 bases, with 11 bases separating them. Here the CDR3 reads CASSPQGPEGYTF. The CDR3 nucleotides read TGTGCCAGCTCACCACAGGGGCCGGAAGGCTACACCTTC.

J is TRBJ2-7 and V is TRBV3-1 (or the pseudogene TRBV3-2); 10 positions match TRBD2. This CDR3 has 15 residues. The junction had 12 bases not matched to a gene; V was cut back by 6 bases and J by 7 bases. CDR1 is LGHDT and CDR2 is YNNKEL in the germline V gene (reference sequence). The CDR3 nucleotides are TGTGCCAGCAGAGCCAGCGGGAGGGGCCCGGGGGAGCAGTACTTC. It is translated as CASRASGRGPGEQYF.

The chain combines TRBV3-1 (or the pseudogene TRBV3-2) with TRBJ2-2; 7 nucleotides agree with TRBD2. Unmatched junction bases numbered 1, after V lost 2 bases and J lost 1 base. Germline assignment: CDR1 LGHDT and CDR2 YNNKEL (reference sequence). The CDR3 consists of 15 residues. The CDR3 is CASSQWGGNTGELFF. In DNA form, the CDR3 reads TGTGCCAGCAGCCAATGGGGGGGGAACACCGGGGAGCTGTTTTTT.

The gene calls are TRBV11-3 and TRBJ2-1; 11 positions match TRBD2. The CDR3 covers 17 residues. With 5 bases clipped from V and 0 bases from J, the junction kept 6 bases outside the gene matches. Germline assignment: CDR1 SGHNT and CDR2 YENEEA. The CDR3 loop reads CASSDGTSGISYNEQFF. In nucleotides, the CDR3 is TGTGCCAGCAGCGACGGGACTAGCGGAATCTCCTACAATGAGCAGTTCTTC.

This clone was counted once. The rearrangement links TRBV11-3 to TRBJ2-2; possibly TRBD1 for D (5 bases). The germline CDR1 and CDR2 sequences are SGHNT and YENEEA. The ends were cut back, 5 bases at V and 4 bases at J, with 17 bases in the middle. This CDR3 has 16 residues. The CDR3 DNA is TGTGCCAGCAGCACGGGCGGATCCCAGGGCACCGGGGAGCTGTTTTTT. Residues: CASSTGGSQGTGELFF.

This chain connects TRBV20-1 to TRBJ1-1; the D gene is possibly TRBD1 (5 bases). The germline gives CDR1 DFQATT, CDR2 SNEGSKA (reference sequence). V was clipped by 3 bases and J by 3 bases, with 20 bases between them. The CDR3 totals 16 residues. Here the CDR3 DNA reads TGCAGTGCTAGTGGCGGGGAAGGGGTTAGCGACACTGAAGCTTTCTTT. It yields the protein CSASGGEGVSDTEAFF.